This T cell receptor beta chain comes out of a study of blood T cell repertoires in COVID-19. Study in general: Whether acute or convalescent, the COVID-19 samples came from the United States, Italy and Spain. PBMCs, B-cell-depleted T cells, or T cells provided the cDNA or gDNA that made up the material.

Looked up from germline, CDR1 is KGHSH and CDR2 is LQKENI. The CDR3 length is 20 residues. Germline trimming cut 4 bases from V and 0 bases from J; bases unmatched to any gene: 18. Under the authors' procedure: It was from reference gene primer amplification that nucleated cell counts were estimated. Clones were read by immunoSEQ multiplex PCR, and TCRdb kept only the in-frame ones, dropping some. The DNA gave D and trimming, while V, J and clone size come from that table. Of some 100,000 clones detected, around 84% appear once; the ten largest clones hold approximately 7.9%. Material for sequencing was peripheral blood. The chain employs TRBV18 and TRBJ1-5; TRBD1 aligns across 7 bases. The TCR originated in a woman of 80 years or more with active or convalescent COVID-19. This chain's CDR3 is CASSHTLRQGGEYSNQPQHF. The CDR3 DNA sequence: TGTGCCAGCTCACATACGCTACGACAGGGTGGAGAGTATAGCAATCAGCCCCAGCATTTT.